The next 11 T cell receptor beta chains were all read from a single sample in a study of blood T cell repertoires in COVID-19 (dated by TCRdb to about 2020). The method behind the library was the immunoSEQ multiplex PCR assay. Imported from immuneACCESS, the table was reduced by TCRdb to in-frame sequences with V and J called. These copies leave out some clones; in studies compared against another copy, an unresolved V gene accounts for under half, and the cause of the remainder is not known. The sample table lists roughly 100,000 clones, about four fifths of them with a count of one. About 5% of the sample is held by the ten biggest clonotypes. Sequencing used peripheral blood. The receptor source for this set is a man between 60 and 75 years old with acute or convalescent COVID-19.

A few counts support this clone. The chain carries TRBV5-5 and TRBJ2-7; D may be TRBD1 (6 bases). CDR1 SGHKS and CDR2 YYEKEE come from the germline V gene (reference sequence). V lost 2 bases, J lost 10 bases, and 19 bases lay in between. This CDR3 region has 14 residues. In DNA form, the CDR3 reads TGTGCCAGCAGCTTCCCGGGACAACTCCCCGCTCAGTACTTC. It yields the protein CASSFPGQLPAQYF.

The V gene is TRBV7-8, the J gene TRBJ2-3; TRBD1 or TRBD2 may be the D gene (5 bases each). The V gene's germline CDR1 is SGHVS and CDR2 FQNEAQ. CDR3 size: 15 residues. The germline V and J ends were trimmed by 5 bases and 1 base, with 13 bases remaining between them. As DNA, the CDR3 is TGTGCCAGCAGCCGAGAGGGGTCCCGCACAGATACGCAGTATTTT. Translated: CASSREGSRTDTQYF.

V gene TRBV6-4 combines with J gene TRBJ1-2, with 7 bases aligning to TRBD1. Germline lookup yields CDR1 MRHNA and CDR2 SNTAGT. The CDR3 runs to 15 residues. Trimming at V came to 2 bases and at J to 7 bases, leaving 10 bases not matched to a gene. The CDR3 loop is CASSDTPQGIGGYTF. In nucleotides, the CDR3 is TGTGCCAGCAGTGACACACCACAGGGGATCGGTGGCTACACCTTC.

For this clone: The sample contains more than one DNA sequence encoding this CDR3. The chain carries TRBV18 and TRBJ2-7; possibly TRBD1 for D (5 bases). Between the trimmed V and J ends, which lost 6 bases and 0 bases, there was a span of 9 bases. The CDR3 is 13 amino acids. Germline CDR1 is KGHSH and CDR2 is LQKENI. CDR3 nucleotides: TGTGCCAGCTCCCGACAGAGCTCCTACGAGCAGTACTTC. This translates into CASSRQSSYEQYF.

This clone was picked up one time. The chain has TRBV7-9 and TRBJ1-1; D is ambiguous. Per germline, CDR1 SEHNR and CDR2 FQNEAQ (reference sequence). CDR3 length: 14 amino acids. The germline V and J ends were trimmed by 2 bases and 0 bases, with 7 bases remaining between them. DNA of the CDR3: TGTGCCAGCAGCTTACAGAGGATGAACACTGAAGCTTTCTTT. Translated, it gives CASSLQRMNTEAFF.

CDR3 in DNA: TGTGCCAGCAGCTTACAGGACAGTTACAATGAGCAGTTCTTC. Translated: CASSLQDSYNEQFF. The chain has TRBV11-3 and TRBJ2-1; perhaps TRBD1 as D (6 bases). Germline assignment: CDR1 SGHNT and CDR2 YENEEA. The V end was cut by 2 bases, the J end by 4 bases, with 9 bases between. This CDR3 has 14 residues.

The sample holds a few counts of this clone. The V and J genes are TRBV28 and TRBJ1-5; 9 bases line up with TRBD1. This CDR3 region has 15 residues. V shed 6 bases and J 2 bases; nucleotides not matched to a gene: 5. Germline CDR1 and CDR2: MDHEN and SYDVKM. CDR3 coding DNA: TGTGCCAGCAGGACAGGGGGAAATGGCAATCAGCCCCAGCATTTT. Protein product: CASRTGGNGNQPQHF. Combining the CDR3 with reference TRBV28 and TRBJ1-5 gives the whole variable domain DVKVTQSSRYLVKRTGEKVFLECVQDMDHENMFWYRQDPGLGLRLIYFSYDVKMKEKGDIPEGYSVSREKKERFSLILESASTNQTSMYLCASRTGGNGNQPQHFGDGTRLSIL.

The rearrangement links TRBV5-4 to TRBJ1-2, with D possibly TRBD1 on 5 matching bases. Trimming cost V 5 bases and J 1 base, with 9 bases left between them. Germline assignment: CDR1 SGHNT and CDR2 YYREEE (reference sequence). The CDR3 contains 13 residues. The CDR3 loop is CASRTVDNYGYTF. The CDR3 DNA sequence: TGTGCCAGCAGGACAGTGGATAACTATGGCTACACCTTC.

The sample holds one count of this clone. The chain links TRBV6-2 or TRBV6-3 to TRBJ2-1; 8 bases fit TRBD2. The germline gives CDR1 MNHEY, CDR2 SVGEGT. The CDR3 is 13 amino acids. J gave up 6 bases and V 4 bases, and 2 bases lay outside the gene matches. In DNA, the CDR3 is TGTGCCAGCAGTTTTGCGGGAGGCAATGAGCAGTTCTTC. Translated, it gives CASSFAGGNEQFF.

This chain links TRBV5-1 with TRBJ1-1; 9 bases fit TRBD1. Per the germline V gene, CDR1 is SGHRS and CDR2 is YFSETQ. Losses at the gene ends were 3 bases for V and 4 bases for J; bases not matched to a gene: 13. CDR3 length equals 17 residues. The CDR3 is CASSSTPPGQGPTEAFF. In DNA, the CDR3 is TGCGCCAGCAGCTCCACTCCTCCGGGACAGGGCCCCACTGAAGCTTTCTTT.

V usage is TRBV29-1 and J usage is TRBJ2-2, with D possibly being TRBD2 (7 bases). CDR1 and CDR2 (germline): SQVTM, ANQGSEA. There are 15 residues in the CDR3. Trimming pared 7 bases from V and 3 bases from J, leaving 18 bases between. The DNA for the CDR3 is TGCAGCGGAACAAGGGGGGGCGGTTACACCGGGGAGCTGTTTTTT. The encoded protein is CSGTRGGGYTGELFF.